Shown below are 21 T cell receptor beta chains from a single sample sequenced in a study of T-cell reconstitution after alpha-beta-depleted transplantation in children. Construction of the TCRbeta library involved unique molecular identifiers. MiXCR, applied by TCRdb to the PCR reads, yields one record per CDR3 protein. The sample lists around 670,000 distinct CDR3 sequences; roughly 13% were seen once. This sample comprised PBMCs, obtained before TCRalphabeta/CD19-depleted stem cell transplant. Receptor source: a girl aged 2-10 years with congenital amegakaryocytic thrombocytopenia, due to receive a stem cell transplant.

This clonotype was seen only a few times. The chain has TRBV11-2 and TRBJ2-1; TRBD2 is a possible D gene (6 bases). Trimming cost V 1 base and J 10 bases, with 14 bases left between them. This CDR3 is built from 14 residues. Germline assignment: CDR1 SGHAT and CDR2 FQNNGV. The CDR3 coding sequence is TGTGCCAGCAGCTTAGCGGGAGTGGATAACGAGCAGTTCTTC. Its protein product is CASSLAGVDNEQFF. Looking up the rest from reference TRBV11-2 and TRBJ2-1 gives the full variable domain: EAGVAQSPRYKIIEKRQSVAFWCNPISGHATLYWYQQILGQGPKLLIQFQNNGVVDDSQLPKDRFSAERLKGVDSTLKIQPAKLEDSAVYLCASSLAGVDNEQFFGPGTRLTVL.

This clonotype was detected only a few times. V and J are TRBV20-1 and TRBJ2-1; the D gene is possibly TRBD2 (6 bases). The CDR3 runs 14 residues. CDR1 and CDR2 from the germline V gene are DFQATT and SNEGSKA (reference sequence). V lost 4 bases to trimming and J lost 2 bases, with 12 bases between them. Here the CDR3 DNA reads TGCAGTGCTATGGACCCGGGGGCCTACAATGAGCAGTTCTTC. Its translation: CSAMDPGAYNEQFF.

Comment on this clonotype: A much larger clone lies a single base off, so this may be a read error. The rearrangement links TRBV30 to TRBJ2-1, with TRBD2 matching over 12 bases. The CDR3 runs 14 residues. Looked up from germline, CDR1 is GTSNPN and CDR2 is SVGIG (reference sequence). The CDR3 bases are TGTGTCTGGAGACTAGCGGGAGCTTTCGATGAGCAGTTCTTC. Its protein product is CVWRLAGAFDEQFF.

This clonotype was detected a few times. This sequence joins TRBV5-1 and TRBJ1-2, with D possibly matching TRBD1 (6 bases). Germline assignment: CDR1 SGHRS and CDR2 YFSETQ. The V end was cut by 2 bases, the J end by 8 bases, with 13 bases between. The CDR3 length is 13 residues. This CDR3 is CASSLRPGDGYTF. The DNA for the CDR3 is TGCGCCAGCAGCTTAAGGCCAGGGGACGGCTACACCTTC.

There are many counts of this clonotype. The chain recombines TRBV29-1 with TRBJ2-2; weak D call: TRBD2 (6 bases). V dropped 2 bases and J dropped 8 bases, with 15 bases sitting between them. This CDR3 has 14 amino acids. Germline CDR1 is SQVTM and CDR2 is ANQGSEA. The CDR3 spells CSVEYAEGGGELFF. In DNA form, the CDR3 reads TGCAGCGTTGAATACGCAGAGGGAGGTGGGGAGCTGTTTTTT.

V gene TRBV29-1 combines with J gene TRBJ1-1, with D possibly being TRBD1 (5 bases). CDR3 size: 12 residues. Trimming cost V 3 bases and J 4 bases, with 9 bases left between them. The V gene's germline CDR1 is SQVTM and CDR2 ANQGSEA. The CDR3 DNA sequence: TGCAGCGTTGATGAGGGGCTCACTGAAGCTTTCTTT. Its translation is CSVDEGLTEAFF.

V gene TRBV10-3 combines with J gene TRBJ2-6; D gene ambiguous. Germline loops: CDR1 ENHRY, CDR2 SYGVKD. The CDR3 loop spans 12 amino acids. V was trimmed by 6 bases and J by 4 bases, leaving 4 bases between them. The CDR3 DNA follows: TGTGCCATCAGACAGGGGGCCAACGTCCTGACTTTC. Translating it yields CAIRQGANVLTF.

The chain is built from TRBV5-6 and TRBJ2-3; 7 positions match TRBD1. The V gene end was trimmed by 4 bases and the J gene end by 6 bases; junction bases not matched to a gene: 8. The CDR3 runs 14 residues. Germline values: CDR1 SGHDT, CDR2 YYEEEE. CDR3 in DNA: TGTGCCAGCAGCGAAGGGACAGTTCAGGATACGCAGTATTTT. Translated: CASSEGTVQDTQYF.

This clonotype showed up many times. CDR3 in amino acids: CASSLASGISTDTQYF. Here the CDR3 DNA reads TGCGCCAGCAGCTTGGCTAGCGGGATTAGCACAGATACGCAGTATTTT. The chain couples TRBV5-1 to TRBJ2-3, with 9 bases fitting TRBD2. CDR1 is SGHRS and CDR2 is YFSETQ in the germline V gene. J lost 0 bases, V lost 0 bases, and 2 bases had no gene match. The CDR3 has 16 residues.

The chain links TRBV29-1 to TRBJ2-5; 8 bases are shared with TRBD2. V was pared by 0 bases and J by 6 bases, with 3 bases of the junction left unmatched. The CDR3 length is 13 residues. Germline CDR1 reads SQVTM; CDR2 reads ANQGSEA. The CDR3 loop reads CSVEDRGGKTQYF. CDR3 coding DNA: TGCAGCGTTGAAGATCGGGGGGGAAAGACCCAGTACTTC.

The chain uses TRBV30 and TRBJ2-1, with 8 bases fitting TRBD2. The CDR3 sequence is 16 residues long. V dropped 1 base and J dropped 7; count of bases not matched to a gene: 12. Per the germline V gene, CDR1 is GTSNPN and CDR2 is SVGIG (reference sequence). The CDR3 here is CAWSDPTSVVGNEQFF. CDR3 nucleotides: TGTGCCTGGAGTGACCCGACTAGCGTCGTCGGAAATGAGCAGTTCTTC. Full variable domain (remainder filled in from reference TRBV30 and TRBJ2-1): SQTIHQWPATLVQPVGSPLSLECTVEGTSNPNLYWYRQAAGRGLQLLFYSVGIGQISSEVPQNLSASRPQDRQFILSSKKLLLSDSGFYLCAWSDPTSVVGNEQFFGPGTRLTVL.

This clonotype was seen at least ten times. The J gene is TRBJ2-7, the V gene TRBV10-3, with 8 nucleotides matching TRBD2. CDR3 length: 14 residues. Germline loops: CDR1 ENHRY, CDR2 SYGVKD. Trimming cost V 4 bases and J 5 bases; bases outside gene matches: 7. As DNA, the CDR3 is TGTGCCATCAGTGGAGCGGGGGTTCGGGACGAGCAGTACTTC. Translating gives CAISGAGVRDEQYF.

On this clonotype itself: A much larger clone lies a single base off, so this may be a read error. The conserved phenylalanine or tryptophan is not found at the CDR3 terminus, so this likely reflects a read error. This sequence joins TRBV5-1 and TRBJ2-5; either TRBD1 or TRBD2 may supply D (5 bases each). CDR1 and CDR2 (germline): SGHRS, YFSETQ. V gave up 1 base and J gave up 5 bases, with 12 bases separating them. This CDR3 is built from 14 residues. The CDR3 loop is CASSLSGDAETQYL. In DNA, the CDR3 is TGCGCCAGCAGCTTGTCCGGGGACGCTGAGACCCAGTACCTC.

This clonotype was observed at least ten times. The chain links TRBV29-1 to TRBJ2-7, with a possible D match to TRBD2 (6 bases). The CDR3 is 14 residues long. The ends were cut back, 6 bases at V and 0 bases at J, with 15 bases in the middle. CDR1 and CDR2 (germline): SQVTM, ANQGSEA. The CDR3 spells CSVPGGASSYEQYF. Written as DNA, the CDR3 is TGCAGCGTCCCCGGGGGTGCGAGCTCCTACGAGCAGTACTTC.

Concerning this clonotype: Given a much more abundant clone one base away, this may be a read error. This chain joins TRBV28 and TRBJ2-1; tentative D call: TRBD2 (6 bases). V was trimmed by 6 bases and J by 5 bases, leaving 14 bases between them. CDR1 is MDHEN and CDR2 is SYDVKM in the germline V gene. This CDR3 contains 14 residues. The CDR3 protein is CASRLSWRDNEQFF. The CDR3 DNA reads as TGTGCCAGCAGACTTAGCTGGAGGGACAATGAGCAGTTCTTC. The complete variable domain, with remaining parts taken from reference TRBV28 and TRBJ2-1, reads DVKVTQSSRYLVKRTGEKVFLECVQDMDHENMFWYRQDPGLGLRLIYFSYDVKMKEKGDIPEGYSVSREKKERFSLILESASTNQTSMYLCASRLSWRDNEQFFGPGTRLTVL.

This clonotype was observed many times. V and J are TRBV5-1 and TRBJ2-7; tentative D call: TRBD1 (6 bases). Trimming stripped 3 bases from V and 0 bases from J, with 16 bases between. Germline CDR1 reads SGHRS; CDR2 reads YFSETQ. This CDR3 region has 16 residues. The CDR3 DNA follows: TGCGCCAGCAGCTCCCAGACCGGGACACTCTCCTACGAGCAGTACTTC. Its protein product is CASSSQTGTLSYEQYF. The variable domain in full, with the rest retrieved from reference TRBV5-1 and TRBJ2-7, is KAGVTQTPRYLIKTRGQQVTLSCSPISGHRSVSWYQQTPGQGLQFLFEYFSETQRNKGNFPGRFSGRQFSNSRSEMNVSTLELGDSALYLCASSSQTGTLSYEQYFGPGTRLTVT.

The chain combines TRBV19 with TRBJ2-1; 7 bases fit TRBD2. The CDR3 has 14 residues. CDR1 LNHDA and CDR2 SQIVND come from the germline V gene (reference sequence). J was trimmed by 8 bases and V by 6 bases; bases with no gene match: 10. The DNA for the CDR3 is TGTGCCAGTAGGGAGCGGGGACTTTTGGATGAGCAGTTCTTC. Amino acid sequence: CASRERGLLDEQFF.

The chain recombines TRBV9 with TRBJ2-5; 7 bases are a match to TRBD2. Losses at the gene ends were 3 bases for V and 6 bases for J; bases not matched to a gene: 5. CDR1 and CDR2 (germline): SGDLS, YYNGEE. CDR3 length equals 13 residues. The CDR3 coding sequence is TGTGCCAGCAGCGCCAGCGGGATAAAGACCCAGTACTTC. Its protein product is CASSASGIKTQYF.

This clonotype was counted at least ten times. The chain is built from TRBV29-1 and TRBJ1-2; TRBD1 matches at 9 bases. The CDR3 runs 15 residues. Germline trimming cut 5 bases from V and 4 bases from J; bases unmatched to any gene: 11. Germline CDR1 is SQVTM and CDR2 is ANQGSEA. The CDR3 here is CSVPSRRTGVYGYTF. The CDR3 bases are TGCAGCGTTCCAAGCCGACGGACAGGGGTCTATGGCTACACCTTC.

This clonotype was recorded at least ten times. CDR3 region: CASSSGGTASFFYGYTF. The CDR3 DNA follows: TGTGCCAGCAGTTCAGGAGGGACGGCTTCCTTCTTCTATGGCTACACCTTC. The chain has TRBV28 and TRBJ1-2; D perhaps matches TRBD1 (5 bases). The CDR3 loop spans 17 amino acids. Trimming shortened V by 4 bases and J by 4 bases, and 22 bases separated the two germline ends. The V gene's germline CDR1 is MDHEN and CDR2 SYDVKM.

The rearrangement uses TRBV29-1 and TRBJ2-5; a weak D match, TRBD2 (6 bases). The CDR3 runs 12 residues. CDR1 SQVTM and CDR2 ANQGSEA come from the germline V gene. V dropped 6 bases and J dropped 5 bases, with 13 bases sitting between them. CDR3 protein: CSVGGQVETQYF. CDR3 DNA sequence: TGCAGCGTGGGAGGTCAGGTGGAGACCCAGTACTTC. Using reference TRBV29-1 and TRBJ2-5 for the parts outside the CDR3, the full variable domain is SAVISQKPSRDICQRGTSLTIQCQVDSQVTMMFWYRQQPGQSLTLIATANQGSEATYESGFVIDKFPISRPNLTFSTLTVSNMSPEDSSIYLCSVGGQVETQYFGPGTRLLVL.